The text below deals with one T cell receptor (beta chain). CDR3 length: 17 amino acids. CDR1 SGHRS and CDR2 YFSETQ come from the germline V gene. Trimming at V came to 5 bases and at J to 1 base, leaving 14 bases not matched to a gene. Patients at the Seattle site were enrolled during active infection and followed longitudinally. Original methodology: Counts of nucleated cells, estimated from reference gene primer amplification, were obtained. Profiled with immunoSEQ multiplex PCR; TCRdb holds only in-frame clones, not every one. For V, J and clone size, that table is used; D and trimming come from the DNA. The table lists some 270,000 clones, about 85% of them singletons, with approximately 0.94% in the top ten. The sample comes from a study of blood T cell repertoires in COVID-19. Background on the study: The United States, Italy and Spain were the sources of the acute and convalescent COVID-19 samples. Nucleic acid was either cDNA or gDNA, and it came from T cells, B-cell-depleted T cells, or PBMCs.

The chain uses TRBV5-1 and TRBJ2-7; 8 nucleotides agree with TRBD1. The sequenced material came from peripheral blood. This sequence was found in a human donor with COVID-19, enrolled during active disease. The donor label of this sample is uncertain. CDR3 DNA: TGCGCCAGCAGTACGGGGACAGGCGCGCTGGGGTCCTACGAGCAGTACTTC. Protein sequence: CASSTGTGALGSYEQYF. Looking up the rest from reference TRBV5-1 and TRBJ2-7 gives the full variable domain: KAGVTQTPRYLIKTRGQQVTLSCSPISGHRSVSWYQQTPGQGLQFLFEYFSETQRNKGNFPGRFSGRQFSNSRSEMNVSTLELGDSALYLCASSTGTGALGSYEQYFGPGTRLTVT.